The 19 T cell receptor beta chains listed next were all sequenced from one sample in a study of technical replicates of blood from several donors. TCRdb's table, derived via immunoSEQ multiplex PCR, lists solely in-frame clones and lacks some. The profile shows approximately 15,000 clones, around 83% of them singletons. Sequences were obtained from PBMCs. Receptors originate from a human donor in good health.

This clone came up once. The rearrangement uses TRBV5-1 and TRBJ2-7, with TRBD1 matching over 7 bases. CDR1 is SGHRS, CDR2 YFSETQ, per germline. After removal of 5 bases from V and 2 bases from J, the junction contained 7 bases not matched to a gene. The CDR3 consists of 14 residues. The CDR3 sequence is CASRRGQIAYEQYF. The CDR3 bases are TGCGCCAGCAGAAGGGGACAGATAGCCTACGAGCAGTACTTC.

V gene TRBV5-5 combines with J gene TRBJ1-2, with 8 bases aligning to TRBD1. Trimming at V came to 4 bases and at J to 10 bases, leaving 18 bases not matched to a gene. The CDR3 runs to 16 residues. Germline CDR1 SGHKS, CDR2 YYEKEE (reference sequence). The CDR3 spells CASSRSRVGTGRVYTF. CDR3 DNA: TGTGCCAGCAGCCGAAGTAGGGTCGGGACAGGCCGTGTCTACACCTTC. The complete variable domain, with remaining parts taken from reference TRBV5-5 and TRBJ1-2, reads DAGVTQSPTHLIKTRGQQVTLRCSPISGHKSVSWYQQVLGQGPQFIFQYYEKEERGRGNFPDRFSARQFPNYSSELNVNALLLGDSALYLCASSRSRVGTGRVYTFGSGTRLTVV.

The sample holds one count of this clone. The chain carries TRBV27 and TRBJ2-7; D gene ambiguous. V was clipped by 5 bases and J by 0 bases, with 8 bases between them. Germline values: CDR1 MNHEY, CDR2 SMNVEV (reference sequence). CDR3 size: 13 residues. The CDR3 nucleotides are TGTGCCAGCAGTCCCGGGTCCTCCTACGAGCAGTACTTC. It yields the protein CASSPGSSYEQYF.

V gene TRBV27 combines with J gene TRBJ1-4; D possibly corresponds to TRBD1 (5 bases). V was clipped by 5 bases and J by 8 bases, with 12 bases between them. Germline V CDR1 and CDR2: MNHEY, SMNVEV (reference sequence). The CDR3 loop spans 13 amino acids. This CDR3 reads CASSGGLDEKLFF. CDR3 nucleotide sequence: TGTGCCAGCAGTGGGGGACTTGACGAAAAACTGTTTTTT.

The gene calls are TRBV5-1 and TRBJ2-7; a weak D match, TRBD1 (6 bases). This CDR3 is 15 amino acids long. Germline V gene data show CDR1 as SGHRS and CDR2 as YFSETQ. Trimming cost V 0 bases and J 3 bases, with 13 bases left between them. CDR3 sequence (DNA): TGCGCCAGCAGCTTGGGGGGGACGACAGGCTACGAGCAGTACTTC. Protein: CASSLGGTTGYEQYF.

A single count supports this clone. This sequence joins TRBV6-6 and TRBJ1-5; TRBD1 agrees at 9 bases. Trimming cost V 5 bases and J 9 bases; bases outside gene matches: 11. In germline, CDR1 is MNHNY, CDR2 SVGAGI (reference sequence). CDR3 size: 15 residues. The CDR3 here is CASSRGQGEEGPQHF. CDR3 DNA sequence: TGTGCCAGCAGTAGGGGACAGGGTGAGGAGGGGCCCCAGCATTTT.

The chain links TRBV7-8 to TRBJ1-3; 8 bases are a match to TRBD1. Germline CDR1 reads SGHVS; CDR2 reads FQNEAQ. The CDR3 spans 18 residues. J lost 0 bases, V lost 5 bases, and 12 bases had no gene match. The chain's CDR3 is CASSVEQGAGPSGNTIYF. CDR3 coding DNA: TGTGCCAGCAGCGTCGAGCAGGGGGCAGGACCCTCTGGAAACACCATATATTTT.

This chain connects TRBV19 to TRBJ2-1, with 11 nucleotides matching TRBD1. V was clipped by 5 bases and J by 6 bases; unmatched bases: 9. In germline, CDR1 is LNHDA, CDR2 SQIVND (reference sequence). This CDR3 is 16 amino acids long. CDR3 in amino acids: CASSPWTGGQFNEQFF. The CDR3 DNA is TGTGCCAGTAGTCCCTGGACAGGGGGCCAATTCAATGAGCAGTTCTTC.

The CDR3 coding sequence is TGTGCCAGTAGTATGGGGGACAGGCAAAACTACGAGCAGTACTTC. Encoded protein: CASSMGDRQNYEQYF. The J gene is TRBJ2-7, the V gene TRBV19; 8 bases map to TRBD1. With V trimmed by 3 bases and J by 3 bases, 7 bases remained unmatched. In germline, CDR1 is LNHDA, CDR2 SQIVND (reference sequence). CDR3 size: 15 residues.

V gene TRBV30 combines with J gene TRBJ1-3; unclear D gene. CDR1 and CDR2 from the germline V gene are GTSNPN and SVGIG (reference sequence). Trimming cost V 0 bases and J 9 bases, with 15 bases left between them. This CDR3 has 14 residues. CDR3 residues: CAWSVGRSGSTIYF. CDR3 bases: TGTGCCTGGAGTGTTGGGAGATCGGGATCCACCATATATTTT. Looking up the rest from reference TRBV30 and TRBJ1-3 gives the full variable domain: SQTIHQWPATLVQPVGSPLSLECTVEGTSNPNLYWYRQAAGRGLQLLFYSVGIGQISSEVPQNLSASRPQDRQFILSSKKLLLSDSGFYLCAWSVGRSGSTIYFGEGSWLTVV.

The CDR3 coding sequence is TGCGCCAGCAGCCCCTCTCACTACAACGAGCAGTACTTC. This sequence encodes CASSPSHYNEQYF. The rearrangement links TRBV5-1 to TRBJ2-7; D not resolved. The V and J ends lost 4 bases and 5 bases respectively, with 13 bases between them. The CDR3 is 13 residues long. Per germline, CDR1 SGHRS and CDR2 YFSETQ.

The V and J genes are TRBV27 and TRBJ2-7; D possibly corresponds to TRBD1 (6 bases). In germline, CDR1 is MNHEY, CDR2 SMNVEV (reference sequence). The CDR3 has 11 amino acids. With 5 bases removed from V and 6 bases from J, the gap between germline ends came to 8 bases. The CDR3 DNA sequence: TGTGCCAGCAGTGTAGGGGGCGAGCAGTACTTC. This sequence encodes CASSVGGEQYF.

V and J are TRBV7-9 and TRBJ2-1, with D perhaps TRBD2 (5 bases). V was pared by 0 bases and J by 6 bases, with 9 bases between. CDR1 SEHNR and CDR2 FQNEAQ come from the germline V gene (reference sequence). The CDR3 is made up of 14 amino acids. The CDR3 DNA is TGTGCCAGCAGCTTAGCGGGAGCAAGCAATGAGCAGTTCTTC. This translates into CASSLAGASNEQFF.

CDR3 nucleotides: TGTGCCAGCAGTCGGACAGCTGAAGCTTTCTTT. Translated: CASSRTAEAFF. V usage is TRBV6-1 and J usage is TRBJ1-1, with D perhaps matching TRBD1 (6 bases). Looked up from germline, CDR1 is MNHNS and CDR2 is SASEGT. This CDR3 comprises 11 residues. Trimming left V 5 bases short and J 6 bases short, with 7 bases between.

In DNA, the CDR3 is TGCGCCAGCAGCTACCAGGGGCCCTCCTACGAGCAGTACTTC. It specifies CASSYQGPSYEQYF. The rearrangement uses TRBV5-1 and TRBJ2-7; a possible D gene is TRBD1 (6 bases). The germline V gene encodes CDR1 SGHRS and CDR2 YFSETQ. V shed 3 bases and J shed 0 bases, with 10 bases lying between them. This CDR3 contains 14 residues.

The chain has TRBV6-6 and TRBJ1-5, with a tentative D call TRBD1 (5 bases). The CDR3 totals 15 residues. Trimming removed 5 bases at V and 7 bases at J, with 18 bases between. Germline CDR1 MNHNY, CDR2 SVGAGI (reference sequence). CDR3 sequence reads: CASSRGDPGSQPQHF. DNA for the CDR3: TGTGCCAGCAGTCGGGGGGACCCAGGTTCCCAGCCCCAGCATTTT.

This clone is a singleton in its sample. This rearrangement joins TRBV5-1 to TRBJ1-4, with D possibly TRBD1 on 6 matching bases. There are 15 residues in the CDR3. Germline assignment: CDR1 SGHRS and CDR2 YFSETQ. Trimming removed 4 bases from V and 6 bases from J, with 16 bases in between. The CDR3 DNA reads TGCGCCAGCAGCCCGGCAATAGGGGGTGATGAAAAACTGTTTTTT. Its translation: CASSPAIGGDEKLFF.

Only one count was recorded for this clone. The chain recombines TRBV5-4 with TRBJ1-2, with 8 positions matching TRBD1. The V segment lost 0 bases and the J segment 3 bases; nucleotides outside the gene matches: 10. This CDR3 region has 17 residues. CDR1 is SGHNT and CDR2 is YYREEE in the germline V gene (reference sequence). The CDR3 DNA reads TGTGCCAGCAGCTTGGCTTCAGGGGGCGCAGTCTACTATGGCTACACCTTC. This translates into CASSLASGGAVYYGYTF.

The rearrangement uses TRBV5-3 and TRBJ2-1; D is undetermined. TRBV5-3 is given ORF status, its function remaining uncertain. The germline V and J ends were trimmed by 7 bases and 6 bases, with 8 bases remaining between them. The CDR3 is 11 residues long. The CDR3 DNA reads as TGTGCCAGACGAAGCGCCAATGAGCAGTTCTTC. It translates to CARRSANEQFF.